The sequence of this T cell receptor (beta chain) was determined in a study of T cell repertoires in cytomegalovirus infection. The CDR3 spans 16 residues. In germline, CDR1 is SGDLS, CDR2 YYNGEE. V lost 0 bases, J lost 2 bases, and 12 bases lay in between. Each CDR3 protein is one row after TCRdb ran MiXCR on the reads. The sample records hundreds of thousands of distinct CDR3 sequences, about a third being singletons. A remark on this clonotype: Its antigen is currently unknown.

The source material was cultured CD8+ T cells from PBMCs, sampled from culture after CMV antigen stimulation. The receptor was derived from a human donor in good health (CMV status not recorded). Some clones in this sample may be carry-over from other donors' samples. The chain carries TRBV9 and TRBJ2-1; D tentatively fits TRBD1 or TRBD2 (6 bases each). This chain's CDR3 is CASSVEAGGAYNEQFF. The CDR3 DNA reads as TGTGCCAGCAGCGTAGAGGCCGGGGGCGCCTACAATGAGCAGTTCTTC.